One and the same sample provided the 30 T cell receptor beta chains below, sequenced in a study of CD8+CD57+ T cells in acquired aplastic anemia (dated by TCRdb to 2017 to 2018). The sequencing machine was an Illumina HiSeq 2000. TCR beta VDJ combination and CDR3 sequence profiling used genomic DNA as the template. The public reads were run again by TCRdb, first through fastp at Q25 and then through MiXCR, and only productive beta chains were kept. Each record represents a unique CDR3 protein, reported with the most common genes and DNA among its rows. The sample profile shows approximately 270,000 distinct CDR3 sequences; roughly 50% of them were found once. Approximately 8% of the sample is held by the ten biggest clonotypes. Material for sequencing was sorted CD4+, CD8+, or CD8+CD57+ T cells (not recorded which) from PBMCs. These receptors were collected from a human donor with severe aplastic anemia or a healthy control (not recorded which).

CDR3 amino acids: CASSESRGWYEQYF. Here the CDR3 DNA reads TGTGCCAGCAGTGAATCGAGGGGTTGGTACGAGCAGTACTTC. The chain joins TRBV25-1 to TRBJ2-7; either TRBD1 or TRBD2 may fit D (5 bases each). The CDR3 extends over 14 amino acids. V was trimmed by 1 base and J by 4 bases, leaving 11 bases between them. Germline lookup yields CDR1 MGHDK and CDR2 SYGVNS.

This clonotype was counted between two and nine times. A read error is possible here, since a much larger clone lies one base away. V is TRBV4-3 and J is TRBJ1-5; no definite D call. The V gene's germline CDR1 is LGHNA and CDR2 YSLEER. CDR3 length: 13 residues. V lost 4 bases, J lost 5 bases, and 9 bases lay in between. The CDR3 DNA follows: TGCGCCAGCAGCCGAGATTCCCATCAGCCCCAGCATTTT. This codes for CASSRDSHQPQHF.

This sequence joins TRBV29-1 and TRBJ1-1; TRBD1 matches at 8 bases. After removal of 7 bases from V and 6 bases from J, the junction contained 10 bases not matched to a gene. CDR1 SQVTM and CDR2 ANQGSEA come from the germline V gene. The CDR3 has 13 residues. The CDR3 reads CSAWTGMGAEAFF. CDR3 DNA: TGCAGCGCCTGGACAGGGATGGGCGCTGAAGCTTTCTTT.

V and J are TRBV5-1 and TRBJ2-7; D is undetermined. This CDR3 spans 13 amino acids. V lost 3 bases to trimming and J lost 2 bases, with 9 bases between them. Germline lookup yields CDR1 SGHRS and CDR2 YFSETQ. DNA for the CDR3: TGCGCCAGCAGCTCGGTAAGAGCCTACGAGCAGTACTTC. It specifies CASSSVRAYEQYF.

The chain combines TRBV20-1 with TRBJ1-1; possible D gene TRBD1, 5 bases. Germline CDR1 reads DFQATT; CDR2 reads SNEGSKA (reference sequence). Trimming stripped 1 base from V and 4 bases from J, with 19 bases between. This CDR3 contains 16 residues. CDR3 sequence: CSARVWAGTGPTEAFF. The CDR3 nucleotides read TGCAGTGCTAGAGTGTGGGCAGGGACCGGACCCACTGAAGCTTTCTTT.

J is TRBJ2-3 and V is TRBV24-1, with 7 positions matching TRBD2. The CDR3 length is 18 residues. Germline V gives CDR1 KGHDR, CDR2 SFDVKD. The V segment lost 1 base and the J segment 2 bases; nucleotides outside the gene matches: 11. CDR3 in DNA: TGTGCCACCAGTGATTTTGGGAGGACTAGTACGTCCACAGATACGCAGTATTTT. Translation gives CATSDFGRTSTSTDTQYF.

The chain uses TRBV7-9 and TRBJ2-3, with D unclear. This CDR3 region has 14 residues. Trimming took 2 bases from V and 6 from J, leaving 12 bases between them. Germline V gene sequence: CDR1 SEHNR, CDR2 FQNEAQ (reference sequence). CDR3 nucleotide sequence: TGTGCCAGCAGCTTATTTCGCCGGTGGGATACGCAGTATTTT. As protein: CASSLFRRWDTQYF.

As for this clonotype: A read error is likely, as this CDR3 ends without the conserved phenylalanine or tryptophan. Because the CDR3's place on the DNA is in doubt, the DNA is left out and the CDR3 is given as listed by TCRdb. V usage is TRBV20-1 and J usage is TRBJ2-2. Looked up from germline, CDR1 is DFQATT and CDR2 is SNEGSKA (reference sequence). The CDR3 is 14 amino acids in total, end residues counted. CDR3 sequence: CSARDVGNTGELVL.

This clonotype was seen many times. The chain employs TRBV12-3 or TRBV12-4 and TRBJ2-3, with 7 bases lining up with TRBD1. The CDR3 runs 14 residues. V was clipped by 4 bases and J by 2 bases; unmatched bases: 3. The CDR3 DNA sequence: TGTGCCAGCAGTTCGACAGGGCCCACAGATACGCAGTATTTT. Amino acid sequence: CASSSTGPTDTQYF.

The chain is built from TRBV6-1 and TRBJ1-4, with D tentatively TRBD1 (6 bases). In germline, CDR1 is MNHNS, CDR2 SASEGT. V lost 2 bases to trimming and J lost 6 bases, with 13 bases between them. The CDR3 length is 15 residues. CDR3 coding DNA: TGTGCCAGCAGTGAATACCCGGCAGGGGATGAAAAACTGTTTTTT. Its translation: CASSEYPAGDEKLFF.

This clonotype was detected once. The rearrangement joins TRBV7-3 to TRBJ2-7; possibly TRBD1 or TRBD2 for D (6 bases each). The CDR3 totals 14 residues. Germline V CDR1 and CDR2: SGHTA, FQGTGA. The V gene lost 6 bases and the J gene lost 3 bases, with 15 bases spanning the gap. The CDR3 loop is CASSQNGGFYEQYF. The CDR3 nucleotides are TGTGCCAGCAGTCAAAACGGGGGCTTCTACGAGCAGTACTTC. The variable domain in full, completed from reference TRBV7-3 and TRBJ2-7, reads GAGVSQTPSNKVTEKGKYVELRCDPISGHTALYWYRQSLGQGPEFLIYFQGTGAADDSGLPNDRFFAVRPEGSVSTLKIQRTERGDSAVYLCASSQNGGFYEQYFGPGTRLTVT.

This clonotype was detected only a few times. The chain employs TRBV7-2 and TRBJ1-6; D gene ambiguous. Germline V lookup: CDR1 SGHTA, CDR2 FQGNSA. The CDR3 has 12 amino acids. Deletions cut 8 bases from V and 9 bases from J, with 11 bases between. CDR3 in DNA: TGTGCCAGCGGCCCCCTTCTTTCACCCCTCCACTTT. It encodes CASGPLLSPLHF.

The V call is TRBV9, the J call TRBJ2-5; TRBD2 is a possible D gene (5 bases). Germline CDR1 is SGDLS and CDR2 is YYNGEE. CDR3 length equals 13 residues. The V end lost 0 bases, the J end lost 4 bases, and 7 bases lay between the germline ends. CDR3 amino acids: CASSVGGGETQYF. In nucleotides, the CDR3 is TGTGCCAGCAGCGTAGGCGGAGGAGAGACCCAGTACTTC.

A few counts support this clonotype. One base away lies a much larger clone, so this may be a sequencing read error. The V call is TRBV12-3 or TRBV12-4, the J call TRBJ1-2; D perhaps matches TRBD1 (6 bases). Between the trimmed V and J ends, which lost 5 bases and 4 bases, there was a span of 14 bases. The CDR3 runs to 14 residues. CDR3 DNA: TGTGCCAGCAGTGCGGACAGAGATCTCTATGGCTACACCTTC. Translation: CASSADRDLYGYTF.

The genes are TRBV5-1 and TRBJ2-1; 7 bases match TRBD2. Trimming at V came to 3 bases and at J to 0 bases, leaving 3 bases not matched to a gene. Germline assignment: CDR1 SGHRS and CDR2 YFSETQ. The CDR3 totals 15 residues. The CDR3: CASSSSGASYNEQFF. The CDR3, as DNA: TGCGCCAGCAGCTCAAGCGGGGCCTCCTACAATGAGCAGTTCTTC. Full variable domain (outside the CDR3, taken from reference TRBV5-1 and TRBJ2-1): KAGVTQTPRYLIKTRGQQVTLSCSPISGHRSVSWYQQTPGQGLQFLFEYFSETQRNKGNFPGRFSGRQFSNSRSEMNVSTLELGDSALYLCASSSSGASYNEQFFGPGTRLTVL.

V is TRBV2 and J is TRBJ2-1, with D possibly being TRBD1 (6 bases). The CDR3 is made up of 15 amino acids. Trimming removed 10 bases at V and 0 bases at J, with 16 bases between. Germline lookup yields CDR1 SNHLY and CDR2 FYNNEI. CDR3 nucleotides: TGTGCCACCTTAGGAACAGGGCGCTCCTACAATGAGCAGTTCTTC. It encodes CATLGTGRSYNEQFF.

The chain has TRBV10-3 and TRBJ1-5; tentatively, D is TRBD1 (6 bases). V was pared by 2 bases and J by 13 bases, with 18 bases between. Germline CDR1 reads ENHRY; CDR2 reads SYGVKD. The CDR3 has 14 residues. CDR3 residues: CAISEERGSGAQHF. The CDR3 region has the DNA TGTGCCATCAGTGAGGAGAGGGGATCGGGGGCTCAGCATTTT.

This sequence joins TRBV20-1 and TRBJ1-1; no firm D call. The CDR3 has 13 amino acids. Germline lookup yields CDR1 DFQATT and CDR2 SNEGSKA (reference sequence). V gave up 0 bases and J gave up 6 bases, with 11 bases separating them. The DNA of the CDR3 is TGCAGTGCTAGAGATGCAGTGGTCTCTGAAGCTTTCTTT. The encoded protein is CSARDAVVSEAFF.

This sequence joins TRBV5-1 and TRBJ2-7; D tentatively fits TRBD1 or TRBD2 (5 bases each). This CDR3 has 15 residues. CDR1 is SGHRS and CDR2 is YFSETQ in the germline V gene. V was clipped by 0 bases and J by 6 bases, with 16 bases between them. The CDR3 loop reads CASSLAEGRGGEQYF. In DNA, the CDR3 is TGCGCCAGCAGCTTGGCCGAGGGAAGGGGTGGCGAGCAGTACTTC.

The chain uses TRBV4-1 and TRBJ2-1, with D possibly being TRBD2 (6 bases). The germline V gene encodes CDR1 MGHRA and CDR2 YSYEKL. V dropped 1 base and J dropped 1 base, with 14 bases sitting between them. This CDR3 spans 17 amino acids. The chain's CDR3 is CASSQVTGEKSYNEQFF. The CDR3 DNA sequence: TGCGCCAGCAGCCAAGTGACGGGGGAGAAGTCCTACAATGAGCAGTTCTTC.

This clonotype was recorded many times. V is TRBV2 and J is TRBJ2-3; D gene unclear. The CDR3 is 15 amino acids. Trimming stripped 8 bases from V and 2 bases from J, with 17 bases between. Germline values: CDR1 SNHLY, CDR2 FYNNEI. Here the CDR3 DNA reads TGTGCCAGCTGGCTCTTGCAGGAGTCCACAGATACGCAGTATTTT. Its protein is CASWLLQESTDTQYF.

This clonotype has a count of ten or more. This sequence joins TRBV5-8 and TRBJ2-2; D is ambiguous. This CDR3 spans 15 amino acids. CDR1 and CDR2 (germline): SGHTS, YDEGEE. The V gene lost 1 base and the J gene lost 3 bases, with 10 bases spanning the gap. For the CDR3, the DNA is TGTGCCAGCAGCTTGTTTCGCGGCGACACCGGGGAGCTGTTTTTT. This sequence encodes CASSLFRGDTGELFF.

The rearrangement links TRBV12-3 or TRBV12-4 to TRBJ1-1; D not resolved. The CDR3 spans 14 residues. Trimming shortened V by 1 base and J by 0 bases, and 6 bases separated the two germline ends. The CDR3 DNA sequence: TGTGCCAGCAGTTTAGGGGCCATGAACACTGAAGCTTTCTTT. Translated: CASSLGAMNTEAFF.

The table lists this clonotype with many counts. The rearrangement uses TRBV9 and TRBJ2-7; no reliable D call. Trimming removed 0 bases from V and 12 bases from J, with 13 bases in between. The CDR3 runs to 12 residues. The V gene's germline CDR1 is SGDLS and CDR2 YYNGEE. The CDR3 sequence is CASSVGVQPLYF. For the CDR3, the DNA is TGTGCCAGCAGCGTAGGGGTACAGCCCCTGTACTTC.

The chain carries TRBV7-3 and TRBJ2-3, with D unclear. The CDR3 is made up of 12 amino acids. CDR1 is SGHTA, CDR2 FQGTGA, per germline. Trimming shortened V by 5 bases and J by 6 bases, and 9 bases separated the two germline ends. The CDR3 region has the DNA TGTGCCAGCAGCCGGACGGGTGATACGCAGTATTTT. This encodes CASSRTGDTQYF.

Notes on this clonotype: This likely comes from a read error, as the CDR3 has no conserved phenylalanine or tryptophan at its end. The DNA is left out, because the CDR3 cannot be placed on it with certainty; the CDR3 is given as TCRdb lists it. This chain joins TRBV6-5 and TRBJ1-2; the table's TRBD1 call for D was not verified on the DNA. The germline V gene has CDR1 MNHEY and CDR2 SVGAGI. 14 amino acids form the CDR3, both terminal residues included. CDR3 sequence reads: CASRSSGGESGYAS.

This chain connects TRBV6-5 to TRBJ2-3, with TRBD1 identical over 7 bases. Germline V gene data show CDR1 as MNHEY and CDR2 as SVGAGI. The CDR3 length is 15 residues. With 5 bases clipped from V and 1 base from J, the junction kept 6 bases outside the gene matches. CDR3 residues: CASSEITGGTDTQYF. The CDR3 nucleotides read TGTGCCAGCAGTGAGATCACAGGGGGCACAGATACGCAGTATTTT.

The genes are TRBV29-1 and TRBJ2-1; D remains ambiguous. V gave up 3 bases and J gave up 9 bases, with 9 bases separating them. Germline lookup yields CDR1 SQVTM and CDR2 ANQGSEA. The CDR3 loop spans 11 amino acids. The CDR3, as DNA: TGCAGCGTTGAGTCTGGGTTTGAGCAGTTCTTC. Translation: CSVESGFEQFF.

This clonotype occurred many times. V gene TRBV7-3 combines with J gene TRBJ1-1; D unresolved. Trimming took off 1 base at V and 1 base at J, with 10 bases between the two ends. The CDR3 is 15 amino acids. Germline CDR1 SGHTA, CDR2 FQGTGA. The CDR3 coding sequence is TGTGCCAGCAGCTTAAAAGGGATGACGAACACTGAAGCTTTCTTT. It specifies CASSLKGMTNTEAFF. Variable domain in full (rest from reference TRBV7-3 and TRBJ1-1): GAGVSQTPSNKVTEKGKYVELRCDPISGHTALYWYRQSLGQGPEFLIYFQGTGAADDSGLPNDRFFAVRPEGSVSTLKIQRTERGDSAVYLCASSLKGMTNTEAFFGQGTRLTVV.

Note on this clonotype: The junction departs from the called germline gene at one end, perhaps through a read error. The gene calls are TRBV20-1 and TRBJ2-5, with a possible D match to TRBD1 (5 bases). Germline CDR1 is DFQATT and CDR2 is SNEGSKA (reference sequence). The CDR3 has 13 residues. CDR3 coding DNA: TGCAGTGCTAGAGGGCAGGGCATAGAGACCCGGCACTTC. This translates into CSARGQGIETRHF.